This TCR beta chain was profiled in a study of monozygotic twins with inflammatory bowel disease. Study-wide findings and caveats: Patients with IBD had less TCRbeta diversity (inverse Simpson) than their healthy co-twins.

Using the 5' RACE reads, TCRdb records one entry per CDR3 protein without DNA. This table lists around 47,000 distinct CDR3 sequences. Per germline, CDR1 SGHTA and CDR2 FQGNSA. This CDR3 contains 15 residues. A word on this clonotype: Its specificity is not known.

The sequencing sample was made of blood. The sequence was collected from a human donor with ulcerative colitis or Crohn's disease, or a healthy co-twin of an affected twin (not recorded which). The J gene is TRBJ2-5, the V gene TRBV7-2; TCRdb picks TRBD2, but there is no DNA to check that call. CDR3 residues: CASSTGLAGVETQYF.